The clone carrying this TCR beta chain appeared a single time. Its antigen is still unknown. This sample is drawn from a study of cytomegalovirus exposure and HLA in healthy donors. Germline-derived CDR1 and CDR2 are SGHDN and FVKESK. V lost 4 bases, J lost 1 base, and 16 bases lay in between. The CDR3 runs 16 residues. A multiplex PCR was run with 60 Vbeta primers and 13 Jbeta primers. Libraries were prepared by immunoSEQ multiplex PCR; TCRdb keeps only in-frame clonotypes and omits some of them. Of more than 200,000 clones in the sample, almost 80% were seen once. Points from the study as a whole: Reportedly, HLA-A and HLA-B alleles of most subjects were accurately predicted from TCR beta. Serostatus for CMV was the only available immune exposure information. Most TCR sequences showed up rarely, but some public TCRs showed up in many donors.

The rearrangement joins TRBV14 to TRBJ2-5; no clear D gene. Sample: PBMCs. The clonotype comes from a man between 18 and 29 years old in good health and CMV-seronegative. DNA of the CDR3: TGTGCCAGCAGCCCCCCAGGTCCCGCGCTCCAAGAGACCCAGTACTTC. Its translation is CASSPPGPALQETQYF.